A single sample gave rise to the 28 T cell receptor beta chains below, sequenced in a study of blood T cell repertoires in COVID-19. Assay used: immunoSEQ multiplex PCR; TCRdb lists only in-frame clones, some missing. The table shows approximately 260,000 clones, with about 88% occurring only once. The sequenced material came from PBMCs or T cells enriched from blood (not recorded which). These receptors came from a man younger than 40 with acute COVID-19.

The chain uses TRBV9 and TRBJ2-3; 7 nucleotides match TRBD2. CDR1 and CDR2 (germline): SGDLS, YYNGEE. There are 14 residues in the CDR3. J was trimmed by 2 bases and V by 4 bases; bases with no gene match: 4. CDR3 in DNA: TGTGCCAGCAGCCTTACTAGCGCCACAGATACGCAGTATTTT. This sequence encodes CASSLTSATDTQYF.

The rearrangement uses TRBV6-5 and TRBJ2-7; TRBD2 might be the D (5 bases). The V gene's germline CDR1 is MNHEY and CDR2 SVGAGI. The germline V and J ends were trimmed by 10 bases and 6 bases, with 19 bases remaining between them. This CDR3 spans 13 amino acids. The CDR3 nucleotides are TGTGCCATCAAATTACTAGGATGGGGCGAGCAGTACGTC. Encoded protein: CAIKLLGWGEQYV.

The CDR3: CASSPGQGVYNEQFF. The CDR3, as DNA: TGTGCCAGTAGTCCCGGACAGGGGGTATACAATGAGCAGTTCTTC. The chain recombines TRBV19 with TRBJ2-1, with 10 positions matching TRBD1. The CDR3 contains 15 residues. V lost 5 bases and J lost 4; bases outside the gene matches: 5. The germline V gene has CDR1 LNHDA and CDR2 SQIVND (reference sequence).

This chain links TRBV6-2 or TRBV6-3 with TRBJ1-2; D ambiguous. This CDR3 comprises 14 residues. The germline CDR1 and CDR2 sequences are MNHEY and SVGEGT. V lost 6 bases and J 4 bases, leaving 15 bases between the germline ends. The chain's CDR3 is CASSFTVPGYGYTF. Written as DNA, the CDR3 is TGTGCCAGCAGCTTTACGGTGCCAGGCTATGGCTACACCTTC.

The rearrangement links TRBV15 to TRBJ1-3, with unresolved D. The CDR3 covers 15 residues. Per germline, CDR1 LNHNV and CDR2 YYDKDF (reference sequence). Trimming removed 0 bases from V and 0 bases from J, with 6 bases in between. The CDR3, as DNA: TGTGCCACCAGCAGAGATAGTTTCTCTGGAAACACCATATATTTT. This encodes CATSRDSFSGNTIYF.

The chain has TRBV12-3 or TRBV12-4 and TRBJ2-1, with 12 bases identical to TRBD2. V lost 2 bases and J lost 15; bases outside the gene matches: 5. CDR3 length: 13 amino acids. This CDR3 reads CASSLRLAGASFF. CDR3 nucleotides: TGTGCCAGCAGTTTACGACTAGCGGGAGCGTCGTTCTTC.

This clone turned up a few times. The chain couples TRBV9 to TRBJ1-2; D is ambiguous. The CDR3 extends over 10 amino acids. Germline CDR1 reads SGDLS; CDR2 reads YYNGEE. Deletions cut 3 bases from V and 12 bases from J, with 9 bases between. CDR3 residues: CASSAVVHTF. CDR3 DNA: TGTGCCAGCAGCGCCGTCGTCCACACCTTC.

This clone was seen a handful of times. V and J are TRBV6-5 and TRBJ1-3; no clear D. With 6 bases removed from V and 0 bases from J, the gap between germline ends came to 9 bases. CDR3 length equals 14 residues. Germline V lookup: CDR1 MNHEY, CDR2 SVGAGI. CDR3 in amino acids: CASSAEDSGNTIYF. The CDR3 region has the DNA TGTGCCAGCAGCGCCGAGGACTCTGGAAACACCATATATTTT.

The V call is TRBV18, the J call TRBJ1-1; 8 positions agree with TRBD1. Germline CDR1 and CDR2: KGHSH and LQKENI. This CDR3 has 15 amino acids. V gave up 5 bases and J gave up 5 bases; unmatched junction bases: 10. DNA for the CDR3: TGTGCCAGCTCATTCGACCAGGGGGCGCGGACTGAAGCTTTCTTT. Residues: CASSFDQGARTEAFF.

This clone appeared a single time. DNA for the CDR3: TGTGCCAGCAGCCAATCGCAGCGGACGGAGCAGTTCTTC. Protein product: CASSQSQRTEQFF. V usage is TRBV16 and J usage is TRBJ2-1, with D possibly being TRBD2 (5 bases). The CDR3 spans 13 residues. Between the trimmed V and J ends, which lost 0 bases and 10 bases, there was a span of 10 bases. The germline V gene encodes CDR1 KGHSY and CDR2 FQNENV.

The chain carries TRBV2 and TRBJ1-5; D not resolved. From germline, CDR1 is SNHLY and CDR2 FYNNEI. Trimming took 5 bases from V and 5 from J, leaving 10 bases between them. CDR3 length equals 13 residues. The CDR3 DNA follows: TGTGCCAGCAGTAAGGACTTTGATCAGCCCCAGCATTTT. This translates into CASSKDFDQPQHF.

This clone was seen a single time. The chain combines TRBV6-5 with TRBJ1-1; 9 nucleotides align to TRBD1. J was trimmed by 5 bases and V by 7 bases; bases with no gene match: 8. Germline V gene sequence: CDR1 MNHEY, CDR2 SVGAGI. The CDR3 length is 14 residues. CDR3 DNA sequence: TGTGCCAGCAAAAAAGACAGGGGGGAGACTGAAGCTTTCTTT. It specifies CASKKDRGETEAFF.

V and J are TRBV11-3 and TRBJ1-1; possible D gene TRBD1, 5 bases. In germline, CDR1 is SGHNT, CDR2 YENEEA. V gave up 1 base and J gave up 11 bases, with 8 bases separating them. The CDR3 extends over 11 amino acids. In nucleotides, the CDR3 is TGTGCCAGCAGCTTAGCGGGGGATGCTTTCTTT. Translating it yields CASSLAGDAFF.

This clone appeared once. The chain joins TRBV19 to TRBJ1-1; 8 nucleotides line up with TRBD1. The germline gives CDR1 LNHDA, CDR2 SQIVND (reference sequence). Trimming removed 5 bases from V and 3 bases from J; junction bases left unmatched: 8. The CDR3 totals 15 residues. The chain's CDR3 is CASSRGQGFHTEAFF. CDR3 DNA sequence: TGTGCCAGTAGTCGTGGACAGGGATTTCACACTGAAGCTTTCTTT.

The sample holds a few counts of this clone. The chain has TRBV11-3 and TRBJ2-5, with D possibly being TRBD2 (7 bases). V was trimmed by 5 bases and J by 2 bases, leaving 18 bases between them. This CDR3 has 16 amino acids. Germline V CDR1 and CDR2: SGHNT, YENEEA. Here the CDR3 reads CASSHLQGLRQETQYF. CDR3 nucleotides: TGTGCCAGCAGCCACTTACAGGGACTAAGACAAGAGACCCAGTACTTC.

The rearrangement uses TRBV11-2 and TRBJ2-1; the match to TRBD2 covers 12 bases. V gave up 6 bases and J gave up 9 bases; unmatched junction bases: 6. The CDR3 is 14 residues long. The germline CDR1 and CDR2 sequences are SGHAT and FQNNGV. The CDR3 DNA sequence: TGTGCCAGCAGGCTAGCGGGAGGGCCAAGTGAGCAGTTCTTC. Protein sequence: CASRLAGGPSEQFF.

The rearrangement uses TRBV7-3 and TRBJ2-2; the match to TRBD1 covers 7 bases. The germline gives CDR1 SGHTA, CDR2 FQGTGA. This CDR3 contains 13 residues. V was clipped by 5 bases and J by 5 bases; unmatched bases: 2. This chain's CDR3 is CASSATGTGELFF. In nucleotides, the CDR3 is TGTGCCAGCAGCGCGACAGGGACCGGGGAGCTGTTTTTT.

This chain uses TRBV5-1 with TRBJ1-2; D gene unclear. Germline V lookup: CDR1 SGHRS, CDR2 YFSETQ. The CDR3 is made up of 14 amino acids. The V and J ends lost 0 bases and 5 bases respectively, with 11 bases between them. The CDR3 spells CASSLGLQKYGYTF. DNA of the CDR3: TGCGCCAGCAGCTTGGGGTTACAGAAATATGGCTACACCTTC.

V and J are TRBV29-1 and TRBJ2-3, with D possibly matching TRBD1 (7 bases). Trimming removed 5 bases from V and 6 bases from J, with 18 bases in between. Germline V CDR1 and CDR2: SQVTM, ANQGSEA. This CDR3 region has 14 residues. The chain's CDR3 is CSVRGSGGTDTQYF. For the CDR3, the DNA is TGCAGCGTTAGGGGATCAGGGGGGACGGATACGCAGTATTTT.

The CDR3, as DNA: TGTGCCAGCTCAGAGAGAGGACAGGGTGGTGAAAAACTGTTTTTT. This sequence encodes CASSERGQGGEKLFF. The chain links TRBV18 to TRBJ1-4; 8 bases line up with TRBD1. The CDR3 totals 15 residues. Germline lookup yields CDR1 KGHSH and CDR2 LQKENI. Unmatched junction bases numbered 9, after V lost 5 bases and J lost 7 bases.

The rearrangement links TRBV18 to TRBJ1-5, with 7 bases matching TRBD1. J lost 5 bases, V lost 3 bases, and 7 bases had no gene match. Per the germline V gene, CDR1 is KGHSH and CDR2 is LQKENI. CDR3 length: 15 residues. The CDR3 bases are TGTGCCAGCTCACCGAGACAGGGAGTGGATCAGCCCCAGCATTTT. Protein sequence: CASSPRQGVDQPQHF.

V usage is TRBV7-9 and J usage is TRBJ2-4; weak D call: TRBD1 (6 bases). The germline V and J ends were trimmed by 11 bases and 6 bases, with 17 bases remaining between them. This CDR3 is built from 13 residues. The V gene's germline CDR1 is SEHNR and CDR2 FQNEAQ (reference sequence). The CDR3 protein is CAVSIRDTNIQYF. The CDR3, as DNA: TGTGCCGTCTCAATTCGGGACACAAACATTCAGTACTTC.

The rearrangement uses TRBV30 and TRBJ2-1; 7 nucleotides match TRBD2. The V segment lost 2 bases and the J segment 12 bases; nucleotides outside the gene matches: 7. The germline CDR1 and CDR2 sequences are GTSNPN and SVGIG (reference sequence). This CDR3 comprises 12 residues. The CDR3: CAWSLPPGGQFF. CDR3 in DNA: TGTGCCTGGAGTTTGCCACCGGGGGGGCAGTTCTTC.

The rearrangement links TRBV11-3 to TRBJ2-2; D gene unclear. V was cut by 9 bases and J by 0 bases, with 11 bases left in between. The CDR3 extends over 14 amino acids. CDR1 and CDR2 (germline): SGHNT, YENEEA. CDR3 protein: CASRSAPNTGELFF. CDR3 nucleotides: TGTGCCAGTCGGAGTGCCCCGAACACCGGGGAGCTGTTTTTT. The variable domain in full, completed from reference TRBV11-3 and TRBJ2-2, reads EAGVVQSPRYKIIEKKQPVAFWCNPISGHNTLYWYLQNLGQGPELLIRYENEEAVDDSQLPKDRFSAERLKGVDSTLKIQPAELGDSAVYLCASRSAPNTGELFFGEGSRLTVL.

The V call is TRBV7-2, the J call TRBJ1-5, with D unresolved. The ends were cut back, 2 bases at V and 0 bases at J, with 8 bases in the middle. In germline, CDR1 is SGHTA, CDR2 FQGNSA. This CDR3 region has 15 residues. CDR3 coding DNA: TGTGCCAGCAGCTTAAACCAGTTTAGCAATCAGCCCCAGCATTTT. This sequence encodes CASSLNQFSNQPQHF.

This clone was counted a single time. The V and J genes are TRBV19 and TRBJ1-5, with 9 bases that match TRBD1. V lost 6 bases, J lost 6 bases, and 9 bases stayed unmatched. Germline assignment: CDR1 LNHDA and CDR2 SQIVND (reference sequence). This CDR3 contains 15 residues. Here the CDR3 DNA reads TGTGCCAGTAGAAACGGACAGGGGTTACGTCAGCCCCAGCATTTT. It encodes CASRNGQGLRQPQHF.

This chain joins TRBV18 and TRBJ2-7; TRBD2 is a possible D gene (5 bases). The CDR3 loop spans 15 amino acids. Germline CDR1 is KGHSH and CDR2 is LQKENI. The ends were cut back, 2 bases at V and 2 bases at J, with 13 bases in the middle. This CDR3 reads CASSPSGRVAYEQYV. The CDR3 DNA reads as TGTGCCAGCTCACCAAGCGGACGGGTGGCCTACGAGCAGTACGTC.

Here the CDR3 reads CASSQDQTGLGANEKLFF. The CDR3 DNA is TGTGCCAGCAGCCAAGACCAGACAGGGTTGGGAGCTAATGAAAAACTGTTTTTT. The gene calls are TRBV4-2 and TRBJ1-4; 7 positions agree with TRBD1. The CDR3 totals 18 residues. Looked up from germline, CDR1 is LGHNA and CDR2 is YNFKEQ. Germline trimming cut 0 bases from V and 3 bases from J; bases unmatched to any gene: 10.